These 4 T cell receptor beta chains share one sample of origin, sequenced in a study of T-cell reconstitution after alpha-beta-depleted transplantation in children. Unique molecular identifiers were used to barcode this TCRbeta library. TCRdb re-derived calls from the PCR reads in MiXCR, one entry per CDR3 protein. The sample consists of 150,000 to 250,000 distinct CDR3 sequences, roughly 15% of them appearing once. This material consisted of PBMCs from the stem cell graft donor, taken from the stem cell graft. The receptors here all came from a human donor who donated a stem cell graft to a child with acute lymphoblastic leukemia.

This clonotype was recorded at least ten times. For the CDR3, the DNA is TGTGCCAGCAGTTCCCCGGGGCCAAACAATGAGCAGTTCTTC. Translated, it gives CASSSPGPNNEQFF. This chain connects TRBV6-5 to TRBJ2-1, with D perhaps matching TRBD1 or TRBD2 (5 bases each). Germline V gives CDR1 MNHEY, CDR2 SVGAGI. The V and J ends lost 4 bases and 5 bases respectively, with 12 bases between them. CDR3 length: 14 amino acids.

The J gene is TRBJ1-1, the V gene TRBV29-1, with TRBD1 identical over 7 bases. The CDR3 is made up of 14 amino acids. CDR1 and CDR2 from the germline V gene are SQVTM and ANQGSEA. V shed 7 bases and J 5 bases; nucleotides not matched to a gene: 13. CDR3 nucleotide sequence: TGCAGCGGTGGGAGACAGGGAGTATCGACTGAAGCTTTCTTT. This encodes CSGGRQGVSTEAFF.

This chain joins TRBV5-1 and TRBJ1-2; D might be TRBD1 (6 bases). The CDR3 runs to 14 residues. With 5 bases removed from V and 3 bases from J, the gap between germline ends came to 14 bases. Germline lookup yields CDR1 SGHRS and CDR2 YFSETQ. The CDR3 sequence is CASSRAGEDYGYTF. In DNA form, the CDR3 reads TGCGCCAGCAGTCGTGCAGGGGAGGACTATGGCTACACCTTC. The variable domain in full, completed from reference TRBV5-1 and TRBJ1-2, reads KAGVTQTPRYLIKTRGQQVTLSCSPISGHRSVSWYQQTPGQGLQFLFEYFSETQRNKGNFPGRFSGRQFSNSRSEMNVSTLELGDSALYLCASSRAGEDYGYTFGSGTRLTVV.

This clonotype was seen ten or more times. The DNA for the CDR3 is TGCAGCGTTCTGGGCAGGGGCCGCGGAACATACACAGATACGCAGTATTTT. Its translation is CSVLGRGRGTYTDTQYF. The rearrangement links TRBV29-1 to TRBJ2-3; tentative D call: TRBD1 (6 bases). The V gene lost 5 bases and the J gene lost 2 bases, with 23 bases spanning the gap. The CDR3 is 17 amino acids. CDR1 is SQVTM, CDR2 ANQGSEA, per germline.